The next 21 T cell receptor beta chains were all read from a single sample in a study of OX40 agonist ivuxolimab in advanced cancers. TCRdb's copy holds only in-frame clones and misses some; the assay was immunoSEQ multiplex PCR. The data hold some 70,000 clones, with approximately 80% observed a single time. Sequencing was performed on CD4+ or CD8+ T cells sorted from blood, taken in a trial of the OX40 agonist ivuxolimab. These receptors all stem from an adult with an advanced solid tumor such as melanoma, head and neck, liver or kidney cancer.

J is TRBJ2-2 and V is TRBV27; D call uncertain. Germline assignment: CDR1 MNHEY and CDR2 SMNVEV (reference sequence). The CDR3 contains 15 residues. V dropped 6 bases and J dropped 7 bases, with 18 bases sitting between them. The CDR3 coding sequence is TGTGCCAGCAGCTCTTTCGGGCGATCGGGCGGGGAGCTGTTTTTT. Its translation is CASSSFGRSGGELFF.

This clone is a singleton in its sample. This chain connects TRBV11-3 to TRBJ2-2; D is unresolved. Between the trimmed V and J ends, which lost 6 bases and 0 bases, there was a span of 8 bases. The CDR3 length is 14 residues. Looked up from germline, CDR1 is SGHNT and CDR2 is YENEEA. The CDR3 bases are TGTGCCAGCAGTACCTTCCCGAACACCGGGGAGCTGTTTTTT. Amino acid sequence: CASSTFPNTGELFF.

This clone has ten or more counts. The chain is built from TRBV15 and TRBJ1-1; D may be TRBD1 (6 bases). V lost 5 bases and J 4 bases, leaving 17 bases between the germline ends. This CDR3 spans 15 amino acids. Germline V gives CDR1 LNHNV, CDR2 YYDKDF (reference sequence). The CDR3 coding sequence is TGTGCCACCAGCCCTATGGCGAGGGGGTCCACTGAAGCTTTCTTT. This sequence encodes CATSPMARGSTEAFF.

CDR3 in amino acids: CASSLGQGTVFVHEQYF. CDR3 nucleotides: TGTGCCAGCAGCTTGGGACAGGGTACGGTATTCGTCCACGAGCAGTACTTC. V usage is TRBV7-8 and J usage is TRBJ2-7; 9 bases agree with TRBD1. Germline V CDR1 and CDR2: SGHVS, FQNEAQ. V shed 3 bases, J shed 5 bases, and the junction held 14 bases outside the gene matches. This CDR3 has 17 residues.

The chain carries TRBV2 and TRBJ2-2; 10 bases are a match to TRBD1. With V trimmed by 5 bases and J by 6 bases, 6 bases remained unmatched. CDR3 length equals 15 residues. CDR1 SNHLY and CDR2 FYNNEI come from the germline V gene. The CDR3 region has the DNA TGTGCCAGCAGTCCAGGTGGACAGGGGGCCGGGGAGCTGTTTTTT. Translated, it gives CASSPGGQGAGELFF.

The rearrangement joins TRBV2 to TRBJ2-3; 8 bases fit TRBD2. V trimming: 7 bases; J trimming: 6 bases; junction bases outside the gene matches: 15. The CDR3 totals 16 residues. Germline V gene lookup returns CDR1 SNHLY and CDR2 FYNNEI. CDR3 sequence reads: CASTPTTSGPADTQYF. The CDR3 DNA reads as TGTGCCAGCACCCCCACAACTAGCGGACCGGCGGATACGCAGTATTTT.

The chain employs TRBV9 and TRBJ2-5; no definite D call. The J call is uncertain, as TRBJ2-7 better fits the DNA end. Germline V gene lookup returns CDR1 SGDLS and CDR2 YYNGEE. CDR3 length: 16 amino acids. CDR3 bases: TGTGCCAGCAGCTCAGACCCACGTGGAACCGGAAACGAGCAGTACTTC. Encoded protein: CASSSDPRGTGNEQYF.

This clone was observed once. This sequence joins TRBV27 and TRBJ1-1; D is possibly TRBD1 (6 bases). V was pared by 6 bases and J by 1 base, with 12 bases between. This CDR3 contains 14 residues. Per germline, CDR1 MNHEY and CDR2 SMNVEV (reference sequence). The CDR3 is CASSLTGRNTEAFF. The CDR3 coding sequence is TGTGCCAGCAGCCTGACAGGACGGAACACTGAAGCTTTCTTT.

The chain's CDR3 is CASALKGGETQYF. Here the CDR3 DNA reads TGTGCCAGCGCCCTCAAAGGCGGAGAGACCCAGTACTTC. V is TRBV11-2 and J is TRBJ2-5; D is unclear. Trimming shortened V by 8 bases and J by 4 bases, and 14 bases separated the two germline ends. The CDR3 sequence is 13 residues long. The germline gives CDR1 SGHAT, CDR2 FQNNGV.

As to this clone: Other DNA sequences from this sample encode an identical CDR3 as well. This chain connects TRBV6-5 to TRBJ1-2; D is ambiguous. The CDR3 spans 11 residues. Germline CDR1 reads MNHEY; CDR2 reads SVGAGI. The V end was cut by 4 bases, the J end by 6 bases, with 6 bases between. The DNA of the CDR3 is TGTGCCAGCAGTTTGAGGGATGGCTACACCTTC. It encodes CASSLRDGYTF.

This clone appeared a few times. V is TRBV6-5 and J is TRBJ2-7; D gene unclear. Germline V gene sequence: CDR1 MNHEY, CDR2 SVGAGI. Trimming cost V 3 bases and J 9 bases, with 18 bases left between them. The CDR3 consists of 14 residues. The CDR3 DNA sequence: TGTGCCAGCAGTTATGGGCGGCCGGAGAATGGGCAGTACTTC. Protein: CASSYGRPENGQYF.

The chain recombines TRBV4-3 with TRBJ2-1; 13 nucleotides align to TRBD2. The CDR3 sequence is 16 residues long. The ends lost 0 bases at V and 12 bases at J; junction bases unmatched: 8. Germline-derived CDR1 and CDR2 are LGHNA and YSLEER. The DNA of the CDR3 is TGCGCCAGCAGCCAAGAAGCATCACTAGCGGGGGGGCCGCAGTTCTTC. This sequence encodes CASSQEASLAGGPQFF.

The rearrangement uses TRBV9 and TRBJ2-3, with 10 bases matching TRBD2. This CDR3 has 15 residues. Germline-derived CDR1 and CDR2 are SGDLS and YYNGEE. V dropped 0 bases and J dropped 8; count of bases not matched to a gene: 6. CDR3: CASSVVASGGGTQYF. CDR3 in DNA: TGTGCCAGCAGCGTAGTGGCTAGCGGGGGCGGTACGCAGTATTTT. Using reference TRBV9 and TRBJ2-3 for the parts outside the CDR3, the full variable domain is DSGVTQTPKHLITATGQRVTLRCSPRSGDLSVYWYQQSLDQGLQFLIQYYNGEERAKGNILERFSAQQFPDLHSELNLSSLELGDSALYFCASSVVASGGGTQYFGPGTRLTVL.

The chain is built from TRBV7-2 and TRBJ2-5; D uncertain. Trimming cost V 9 bases and J 9 bases, with 17 bases left between them. The germline CDR1 and CDR2 sequences are SGHTA and FQGNSA. The CDR3 consists of 12 residues. CDR3 in amino acids: CASRSTDRAQYF. The DNA for the CDR3 is TGTGCCAGTCGATCAACGGATCGGGCCCAGTACTTC. Filled out from reference TRBV7-2 and TRBJ2-5, the complete variable domain reads GAGVSQSPSNKVTEKGKDVELRCDPISGHTALYWYRQSLGQGLEFLIYFQGNSAPDKSGLPSDRFSAERTGGSVSTLTIQRTQQEDSAVYLCASRSTDRAQYFGPGTRLLVL.

This chain connects TRBV7-3 to TRBJ2-1, with D hard to call. Looked up from germline, CDR1 is SGHTA and CDR2 is FQGTGA. The ends were cut back, 2 bases at V and 6 bases at J, with 8 bases in the middle. CDR3 length equals 13 residues. The CDR3 sequence is CASSLETVNEQFF. The DNA for the CDR3 is TGTGCCAGCAGCTTAGAGACGGTCAATGAGCAGTTCTTC.

This clone was counted a few times. V and J are TRBV5-1 and TRBJ2-3; 9 bases agree with TRBD2. Trimming cost V 6 bases and J 2 bases; bases outside gene matches: 10. There are 16 residues in the CDR3. CDR1 and CDR2 from the germline V gene are SGHRS and YFSETQ. CDR3 region: CASKAGGRLATDTQYF. The CDR3 region has the DNA TGCGCCAGCAAAGCGGGGGGCCGTCTTGCCACAGATACGCAGTATTTT.

The chain joins TRBV11-1 to TRBJ1-4; D unclear. Germline V gene lookup returns CDR1 SGHAT and CDR2 FQDESV (reference sequence). Deletions cut 1 base from V and 0 bases from J, with 12 bases between. The CDR3 runs to 17 residues. CDR3 nucleotide sequence: TGTGCCAGCAGCTTAGGAGCCGACCCTGCAACTAATGAAAAACTGTTTTTT. This codes for CASSLGADPATNEKLFF.

In its sample, this clone was seen once. The rearrangement uses TRBV2 and TRBJ1-1; TRBD1 is a possible D gene (6 bases). CDR3 size: 13 residues. Deletions cut 6 bases from V and 3 bases from J, with 11 bases between. CDR1 is SNHLY, CDR2 FYNNEI, per germline. The CDR3 nucleotides read TGTGCCAGCAGATTTGAGGGGGACACTGAAGCTTTCTTT. Its translation is CASRFEGDTEAFF.

This clone was counted a few times. The J gene is TRBJ1-1, the V gene TRBV5-1; 7 bases are shared with TRBD1. With 2 bases clipped from V and 11 bases from J, the junction kept 12 bases outside the gene matches. Germline V gives CDR1 SGHRS, CDR2 YFSETQ. This CDR3 has 14 amino acids. The CDR3 sequence is CASSFSLRQGDAFF. The CDR3 nucleotides read TGCGCCAGCAGCTTCTCACTCCGACAGGGCGACGCTTTCTTT.

This CDR3 is CASSLSGRGGYNEQFF. The CDR3, as DNA: TGTGCCAGCAGCTTAAGCGGGCGGGGGGGCTACAATGAGCAGTTCTTC. The V call is TRBV7-2, the J call TRBJ2-1, with 9 bases aligning to TRBD2. Germline V gene data show CDR1 as SGHTA and CDR2 as FQGNSA. The CDR3 contains 16 residues. With V trimmed by 2 bases and J by 3 bases, 5 bases remained unmatched.

The chain joins TRBV30 to TRBJ1-1; 9 nucleotides agree with TRBD1. The CDR3 is made up of 14 amino acids. Trimming cost V 4 bases and J 4 bases; bases outside gene matches: 7. Germline loops: CDR1 GTSNPN, CDR2 SVGIG (reference sequence). The DNA for the CDR3 is TGTGCCTGGACCTGGACAGGGGTAGGCACTGAAGCTTTCTTT. This gives the protein CAWTWTGVGTEAFF. Filled out from reference TRBV30 and TRBJ1-1, the complete variable domain reads SQTIHQWPATLVQPVGSPLSLECTVEGTSNPNLYWYRQAAGRGLQLLFYSVGIGQISSEVPQNLSASRPQDRQFILSSKKLLLSDSGFYLCAWTWTGVGTEAFFGQGTRLTVV.